These 8 T cell receptor beta chains were all obtained from the same sample, sequenced in a study of STAT5B mutations in CD4+ large granular lymphocyte leukemia. Some clones are missing from TCRdb's copy, which holds only in-frame ones; the method was immunoSEQ multiplex PCR. Counted here are about 22,000 clones, roughly 82% occurring once; the ten biggest clones make up 8.6%. Specimen: CD4+ T cells from blood buffy coats. The receptor set was obtained from a human donor in good health.

The rearrangement uses TRBV28 and TRBJ2-5, with 12 bases lining up with TRBD2. This CDR3 region has 14 residues. Germline V gives CDR1 MDHEN, CDR2 SYDVKM. V dropped 5 bases and J dropped 13; count of bases not matched to a gene: 11. The CDR3 sequence is CASSPATSGGPRYF. In DNA, the CDR3 is TGTGCCAGCAGTCCAGCGACTAGCGGGGGACCCCGGTACTTC. The full variable domain, completed using reference TRBV28 and TRBJ2-5, is DVKVTQSSRYLVKRTGEKVFLECVQDMDHENMFWYRQDPGLGLRLIYFSYDVKMKEKGDIPEGYSVSREKKERFSLILESASTNQTSMYLCASSPATSGGPRYFGPGTRLLVL.

The V and J genes are TRBV28 and TRBJ1-2; TRBD1 agrees at 7 bases. CDR1 MDHEN and CDR2 SYDVKM come from the germline V gene. CDR3 size: 13 residues. J gave up 8 bases and V 5 bases, and 8 bases lay outside the gene matches. The CDR3 protein is CASSLDRVQGYTF. Here the CDR3 DNA reads TGTGCCAGCAGTCTAGACAGGGTGCAAGGCTACACCTTC.

The J gene is TRBJ1-6, the V gene TRBV10-2, with unresolved D. V lost 0 bases, J lost 2 bases, and 8 bases lay in between. Germline V gives CDR1 WSHSY, CDR2 SAAADI. This CDR3 is built from 16 residues. In DNA, the CDR3 is TGCGCCAGCAGTGAGTCGAAGGGAACCTATAATTCACCCCTCCACTTT. Amino acids: CASSESKGTYNSPLHF.

This clone was picked up a small number of times. The chain carries TRBV2 and TRBJ2-6; perhaps TRBD2 as D (5 bases). The CDR3 sequence is 15 residues long. V was pared by 7 bases and J by 0 bases, with 10 bases between. The germline gives CDR1 SNHLY, CDR2 FYNNEI. DNA of the CDR3: TGTGCCAGCAATAGGGAGAACTCTGGGGCCAACGTCCTGACTTTC. As protein: CASNRENSGANVLTF.

The V gene is TRBV6-5, the J gene TRBJ2-7; a possible D gene is TRBD2 (5 bases). Trimming shortened V by 8 bases and J by 9 bases, and 14 bases separated the two germline ends. The CDR3 has 11 amino acids. Germline CDR1 is MNHEY and CDR2 is SVGAGI. CDR3 sequence: CASSQAGAQYF. The CDR3 DNA follows: TGTGCCAGCTCCCAGGCGGGCGCGCAGTACTTC.

The chain employs TRBV28 and TRBJ1-2; possible D gene TRBD1, 6 bases. Germline CDR1 reads MDHEN; CDR2 reads SYDVKM. The CDR3 extends over 15 amino acids. V was trimmed by 2 bases and J by 0 bases, leaving 10 bases between them. This CDR3 reads CASSLRGKANYGYTF. The CDR3 bases are TGTGCCAGCAGTTTAAGGGGGAAAGCTAACTATGGCTACACCTTC.

The chain couples TRBV7-9 to TRBJ2-7; D perhaps matches TRBD2 (6 bases). V was shortened by 6 bases and J by 0 bases, with 15 bases between the two germline ends. The V gene's germline CDR1 is SEHNR and CDR2 FQNEAQ (reference sequence). This CDR3 is 15 amino acids long. The CDR3 reads CASSPKAGLSYEQYF. The CDR3 DNA follows: TGTGCCAGCAGTCCCAAAGCGGGCCTCTCCTACGAGCAGTACTTC.

This clone was seen more than once but under ten times. The chain joins TRBV6-5 to TRBJ1-2, with a weak D call TRBD1 (5 bases). Trimming stripped 7 bases from V and 8 bases from J, with 14 bases between. Looked up from germline, CDR1 is MNHEY and CDR2 is SVGAGI. The CDR3 contains 12 residues. CDR3 nucleotide sequence: TGTGCCAGCAACACAGGCCTAGGCGGCTACACCTTC. Protein sequence: CASNTGLGGYTF.